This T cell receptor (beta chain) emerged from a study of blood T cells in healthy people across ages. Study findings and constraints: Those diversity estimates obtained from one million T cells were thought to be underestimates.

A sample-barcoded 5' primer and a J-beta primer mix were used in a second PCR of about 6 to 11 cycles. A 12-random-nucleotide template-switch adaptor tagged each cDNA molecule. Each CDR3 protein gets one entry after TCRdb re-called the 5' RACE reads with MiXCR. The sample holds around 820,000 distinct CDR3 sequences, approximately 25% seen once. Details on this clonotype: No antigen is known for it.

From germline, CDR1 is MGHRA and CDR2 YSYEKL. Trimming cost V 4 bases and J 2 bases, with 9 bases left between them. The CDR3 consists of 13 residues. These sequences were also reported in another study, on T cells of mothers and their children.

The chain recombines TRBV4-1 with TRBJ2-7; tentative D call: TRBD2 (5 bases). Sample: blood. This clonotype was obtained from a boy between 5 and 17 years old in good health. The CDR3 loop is CASSLAFPYEQYF. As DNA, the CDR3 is TGCGCCAGCAGCCTAGCGTTTCCCTACGAGCAGTACTTC.